This T cell receptor (beta chain) originates from a study of shared clonotypes between healthy human individuals (dated by TCRdb to about 2020). In terms of the full investigation: The cohort included a few men and a couple of women between 18 and 49 years of age. For each donor, CD4 naive and CD4 memory were each given three plates, CD8 naive was given two plates, and CD8 memory was given one plate. To estimate repertoire size and how much clonotypes are shared between individuals, the study performed deep sequencing of blood TCR repertoires from a few healthy adults. Libraries were prepared and TCR repertoires were sequenced by different laboratories using diverse techniques, in order to increase sequencing depth and limit assay-specific biases. Each donor's leukapheresis produced roughly between roughly 0.9 and 9 billion PBMCs.

The investigation overall reported the following: The genetic and exposure-history diversity represented was limited by the small number of donors. Larger estimated clonotype richness was generally found for naive subsets than for memory subsets. Pairwise subsampling indicated that sequencing depth was expected to affect the degree of clonotype sharing among donors. Sampling was limited to blood, and TCR repertoires in tissue likely differ from TCR repertoires in blood. Higher generation probabilities were observed for clonotypes shared by all four sorted-subset donors than for non-shared clonotypes. Rarefaction of sorted-subset datasets indicated incomplete sequencing despite the large sequencing depth. Sharing across a few donors was observed for approximately 4.6% of naive CD4, under 4% of naive CD8, roughly 2.4% of memory CD4, and roughly 0.4% of memory CD8 clonotypes.

The donors were healthy, HIV-negative adults with no recently reported acute infections or vaccinations. Every donor was a Caucasian adult residing in Nashville, Tennessee, USA. Magnetic negative selection was used to enrich CD4+ T cells, after which naive cells were positively selected on CD45RA and the negative fraction became the memory subset. Blood was obtained by leukapheresis, after which PBMCs were separated by Ficoll-Histopaque density gradient centrifugation and cryopreserved in liquid nitrogen vapor phase. Analytical flow cytometry was used to check the purity and quantity of every magnetically sorted T cell population. Genomic DNA was isolated from every sorted fraction and measured by UV absorbance on a Nanodrop 2000c. On this clone itself: Its antigen target is currently unknown. Being one base from a much bigger clone, this may be a read error.

From a lookup of the germline V gene (reference sequence), CDR1 and CDR2 are SGHKS and YYEKEE. Trimming costs V 2 bases and J 2 bases, and their ends lie 8 bases apart. The CDR3 holds 14 amino acids from the cysteine to the phenylalanine. CDR3 DNA only is kept here, 42 bases in frame from base 1. Using the deep immunoSEQ assay, multiplex PCR amplified TCR CDR3 regions from genomic DNA. Genomic DNA extracted from each cell subset was distributed evenly over all wells of several immunoSEQ 96-well plates, and each plate served as one replicate. For sorted subsets, approximately 200 ng of genomic DNA, equivalent to around 29,000 T cell genomes, went into each replicate PCR. The purified libraries were quantified using a Qubit 3.0 fluorometer, sized with a Bioanalyzer 2100, and then quantified again using the KAPA Library Quantification kit. Every immunoSEQ 96-well plate was sequenced on a dedicated single-read 150-cycle Illumina NextSeq 550 flow cell. The study's own analysis went as follows. The immunoSEQ output contained only junctional sequences without quality scores, so filtering could not match that applied to full-length reads. To assign V/J genes and CDR3, sequences were annotated against IMGT germline references using PyIR, a Python wrapper for IgBLAST v1.9. Any read was removed if the V/J assignment was weak (E-value above 1e-6), the CDR3 was missing, or the read contained stop codons, out-of-frame junctions, or ambiguous translated residues. A V3J clonotype was defined by an identical inferred V gene, J gene, and CDR3 amino acid sequence. Percentage overlap between repertoires was computed as shared unique clonotypes divided by the size of the smaller repertoire. RTK rarefaction, the Chao1 estimator, and Recon v2.1 estimates of unobserved clonotypes were used to assess repertoire richness. For all TCRbeta clonotypes obtained by the gDNA method from a few donors, generation probabilities were computed with OLGA. TCRdb carries this immuneACCESS record with in-frame sequences only. Its versions omit some clonotypes, under half of them owing to an unresolved V gene in the studies checked, with the rest unexplained. That table furnishes V, J and clone size, whereas the DNA furnished D and trimming. This sample is represented by about 1 million clones; about 74% of them were singletons. 1.5% of the sample is taken by the ten largest.

This receptor chain uses TRBV5-5 and TRBJ1-5; the D gene cannot be named for sure. The sequence was obtained from a man younger than 30 in good health. Material: memory CD4+ T cells sorted from blood. The sample's cell subset or site label, in plain terms: CD45RA-negative fraction. For the CDR3, the sequence is CASSFSGGNQPQHF. The nucleotides read TGTGCCAGCAGCTTCAGCGGTGGCAATCAGCCCCAGCATTTT.